This T cell receptor (beta chain) was captured by sequencing in a study of cytomegalovirus exposure and HLA in healthy donors. This clone has only a few counts. Primers for the PCR totalled 60 Vbeta and 13 Jbeta. The data were produced by immunoSEQ multiplex PCR, yet TCRdb's version contains in-frame clones alone and is incomplete. The data hold about 92,000 clones, with approximately 71% observed a single time. CDR1 SGHNT and CDR2 YYREEE come from the germline V gene (reference sequence). J gave up 8 bases and V 1 base, and 15 bases lay outside the gene matches. There are 17 residues in the CDR3. The TCR sequence derives from a woman between 18 and 30 years old in good health and CMV-seropositive. The chain is built from TRBV5-4 and TRBJ1-2; 9 positions match TRBD1. The sample taken for sequencing was PBMCs. CDR3: CASSLSMGQGRASGYTF. CDR3 coding DNA: TGTGCCAGCAGCTTGAGTATGGGACAGGGCCGGGCTTCCGGCTACACCTTC.